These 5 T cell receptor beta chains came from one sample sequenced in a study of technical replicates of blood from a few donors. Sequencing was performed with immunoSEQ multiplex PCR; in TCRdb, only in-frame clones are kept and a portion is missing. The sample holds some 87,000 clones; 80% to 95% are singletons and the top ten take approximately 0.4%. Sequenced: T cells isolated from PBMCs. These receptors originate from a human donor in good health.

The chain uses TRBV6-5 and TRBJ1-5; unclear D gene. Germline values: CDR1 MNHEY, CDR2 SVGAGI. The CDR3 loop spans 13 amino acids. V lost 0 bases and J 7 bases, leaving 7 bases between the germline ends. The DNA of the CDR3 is TGTGCCAGCAGTTACTCTAGAGGCCAGCCCCAGCATTTT. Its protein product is CASSYSRGQPQHF.

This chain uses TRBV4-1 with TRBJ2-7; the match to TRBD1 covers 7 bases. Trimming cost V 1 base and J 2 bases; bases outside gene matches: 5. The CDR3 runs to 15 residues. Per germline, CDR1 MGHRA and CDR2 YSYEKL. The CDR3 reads CASSQAHRGTYEQYF. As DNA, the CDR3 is TGCGCCAGCAGCCAAGCACACAGGGGAACCTACGAGCAGTACTTC.

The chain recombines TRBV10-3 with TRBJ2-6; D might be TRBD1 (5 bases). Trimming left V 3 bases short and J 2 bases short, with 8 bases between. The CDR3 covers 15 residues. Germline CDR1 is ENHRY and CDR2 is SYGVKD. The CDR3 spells CAISEQDTGANVLTF. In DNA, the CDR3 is TGTGCCATCAGTGAACAGGATACTGGGGCCAACGTCCTGACTTTC.

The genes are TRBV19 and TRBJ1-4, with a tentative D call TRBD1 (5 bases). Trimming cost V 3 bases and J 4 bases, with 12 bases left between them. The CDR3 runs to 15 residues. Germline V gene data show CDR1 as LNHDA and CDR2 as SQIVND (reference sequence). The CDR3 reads CASSIPAGDNEKLFF. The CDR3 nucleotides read TGTGCCAGTAGTATTCCGGCGGGGGATAATGAAAAACTGTTTTTT.

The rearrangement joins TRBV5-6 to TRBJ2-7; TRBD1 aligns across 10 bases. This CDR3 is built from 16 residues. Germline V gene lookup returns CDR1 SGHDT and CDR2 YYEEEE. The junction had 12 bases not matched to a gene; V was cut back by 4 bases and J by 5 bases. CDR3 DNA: TGTGCCAGCAGCCCGGTCCGACAGGGGGCATCTCACGAGCAGTACTTC. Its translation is CASSPVRQGASHEQYF.